Shown below are 5 T cell receptor beta chains from a single sample sequenced in a study of CD8 T cells in Susac syndrome (dated by TCRdb to between 2019 and 2020). Library prep was done by the immunoSEQ multiplex PCR assay. RNA was extracted using the RNeasy kit, and roughly 0.5 to 1 ug of the RNA was reverse transcribed with random hexamers. The public reads were quality trimmed at Q25 with fastp and then assembled into clones with MiXCR by TCRdb, keeping productive beta chains. Every CDR3 protein is listed once, alongside the most common genes and DNA of its rows. This sample comprises 250,000 or so distinct CDR3 sequences, around 95% of them detected only once. Of the sample, around 0.07% is held by the ten largest clones. Input material: CD4+ T cells from PBMCs. Every receptor here comes from a human donor with multiple sclerosis.

The gene calls are TRBV25-1 and TRBJ2-1, with no clear D. V gave up 2 bases and J gave up 3 bases, with 11 bases separating them. Germline CDR1 MGHDK, CDR2 SYGVNS. This CDR3 is 15 amino acids long. The CDR3 coding sequence is TGTGCCAGCAGTGAAAGATCGGCCAGCTACAATGAGCAGTTCTTC. This codes for CASSERSASYNEQFF.

V is TRBV29-1 and J is TRBJ1-3; unclear D gene. CDR1 is SQVTM and CDR2 is ANQGSEA in the germline V gene. CDR3 length: 12 residues. CDR3 in amino acids: CSVGGTGNTIYF. The DNA of the CDR3 is TGCAGTGTGGGAGGGACTGGAAACACCATATATTTT.

The chain combines TRBV3-1 with TRBJ1-6; D is undetermined. V was clipped by 1 base and J by 5 bases, with 6 bases between them. The length of the CDR3 is 14 residues. Germline V gene sequence: CDR1 LGHDT, CDR2 YNNKEL (reference sequence). CDR3 nucleotide sequence: TGTGCCAGCAGCCAAGCGCAGGATAATTCACCCCTCCACTTT. It specifies CASSQAQDNSPLHF. The variable domain in full, completed from reference TRBV3-1 and TRBJ1-6, reads DTAVSQTPKYLVTQMGNDKSIKCEQNLGHDTMYWYKQDSKKFLKIMFSYNNKELIINETVPNRFSPKSPDKAHLNLHINSLELGDSAVYFCASSQAQDNSPLHFGNGTRLTVT.

The genes are TRBV10-3 and TRBJ1-1; the D gene is possibly TRBD1 (5 bases). This CDR3 contains 13 residues. Per the germline V gene, CDR1 is ENHRY and CDR2 is SYGVKD. Trimming stripped 6 bases from V and 1 base from J, with 9 bases between. The CDR3 region is CAIRTERNTEAFF. The CDR3 DNA sequence: TGTGCCATCAGGACAGAAAGGAACACTGAAGCTTTCTTT.

The CDR3 DNA reads as TGTGCCAGCAGCTTAGGGGGCGGGGGTAGTGGCACAGATACGCAGTATTTT. It encodes CASSLGGGGSGTDTQYF. This chain uses TRBV7-2 with TRBJ2-3, with 7 bases matching TRBD2. CDR1 SGHTA and CDR2 FQGNSA come from the germline V gene. The CDR3 spans 17 residues. V shed 1 base, J shed 1 base, and the junction held 8 bases outside the gene matches.